This T cell receptor (beta chain) came from a study of beta chain features in type 1 diabetes. The study, taken as a whole, reports: With patients and controls alike, PCR might favor shorter templates to an equal degree.

Expressed TCRB transcripts were sequenced because the isolated RNA had all been reverse transcribed beforehand. Assay used: immunoSEQ multiplex PCR; TCRdb lists only in-frame clones, some missing. The sample records 500,000 to 700,000 clones, 15% to 17% being singletons. This CDR3 has 18 residues. Trimming took off 3 bases at V and 1 base at J, with 20 bases between the two ends. The germline CDR1 and CDR2 sequences are KGHSH and LQKENI. This clone was detected only a few times. The antigen is undetermined. This clonotype originated in a man aged 18 to 29 in good health. The chain combines TRBV18 with TRBJ2-3, with D possibly TRBD1 on 6 matching bases. The specimen was naive CD4+ T cells from blood. For the CDR3, the DNA is TGTGCCAGCTCACCCCAACGACAGGCTGTGGCTGGCACAGATACGCAGTATTTT. This sequence encodes CASSPQRQAVAGTDTQYF.